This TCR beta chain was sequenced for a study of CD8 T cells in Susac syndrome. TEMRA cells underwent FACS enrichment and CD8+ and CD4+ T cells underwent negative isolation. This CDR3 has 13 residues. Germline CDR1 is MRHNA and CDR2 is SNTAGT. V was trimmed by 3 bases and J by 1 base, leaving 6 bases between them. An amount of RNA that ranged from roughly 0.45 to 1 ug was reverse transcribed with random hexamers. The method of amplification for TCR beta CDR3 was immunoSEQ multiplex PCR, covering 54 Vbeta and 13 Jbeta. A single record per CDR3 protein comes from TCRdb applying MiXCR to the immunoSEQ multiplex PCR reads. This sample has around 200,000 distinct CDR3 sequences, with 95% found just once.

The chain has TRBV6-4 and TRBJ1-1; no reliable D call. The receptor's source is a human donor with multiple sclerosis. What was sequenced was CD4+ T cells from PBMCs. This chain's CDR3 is CASSEEENTEAFF. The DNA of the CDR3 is TGTGCCAGCAGTGAAGAAGAGAACACTGAAGCTTTCTTT.